Each of the 7 T cell receptor beta chains below was sequenced from the same sample in a study of T-cell reconstitution after alpha-beta-depleted transplantation in children. Unique molecular identifiers were incorporated into the prepared TCRbeta library. TCRdb analysed the PCR reads with MiXCR anew, one entry per CDR3 protein. The sample includes about 110,000 distinct CDR3 sequences, around 6.4% of them seen just once. The sample here was PBMCs, mostly from graft donor cells, taken 360 days after TCRalphabeta/CD19-depleted stem cell transplant. The receptor source for this set is a male patient between 2 and 15 years old who had a stem cell transplant for acute lymphoblastic leukemia, so the T cells may come from the graft donor.

This clonotype came up many times. The rearrangement links TRBV4-3 to TRBJ2-7; the match to TRBD1 covers 11 bases. The germline V gene has CDR1 LGHNA and CDR2 YSLEER. This CDR3 has 15 residues. J was trimmed by 1 base and V by 5 bases; bases with no gene match: 4. CDR3 in amino acids: CASSTGQGASYEQYF. CDR3 DNA sequence: TGCGCCAGCAGCACCGGACAGGGGGCTTCCTACGAGCAGTACTTC.

The V call is TRBV7-2, the J call TRBJ2-7, with D maybe TRBD2 (6 bases). Germline-derived CDR1 and CDR2 are SGHTA and FQGNSA. The V end was cut by 1 base, the J end by 6 bases, with 16 bases between. The length of the CDR3 is 15 residues. The CDR3 loop reads CASSLGGTGRGEQYF. The CDR3, as DNA: TGTGCCAGCAGCTTAGGCGGGACTGGGCGGGGCGAGCAGTACTTC.

This chain links TRBV7-9 with TRBJ2-6; D call uncertain. Germline V gene lookup returns CDR1 SEHNR and CDR2 FQNEAQ (reference sequence). V lost 5 bases, J lost 2 bases, and 7 bases lay in between. The CDR3 runs to 14 residues. CDR3 sequence: CASSRNAGANVLTF. CDR3 nucleotide sequence: TGTGCCAGCAGCCGGAATGCTGGGGCCAACGTCCTGACTTTC. The entire variable domain, with the rest obtained from reference TRBV7-9 and TRBJ2-6, is as follows: DTGVSQNPRHKITKRGQNVTFRCDPISEHNRLYWYRQTLGQGPEFLTYFQNEAQLEKSRLLSDRFSAERPKGSFSTLEIQRTEQGDSAMYLCASSRNAGANVLTFGAGSRLTVL.

This CDR3 is CSASMAGEAFF. In DNA, the CDR3 is TGCAGTGCTAGTATGGCCGGTGAAGCTTTCTTT. The rearrangement joins TRBV20-1 to TRBJ1-1; no clear D. The CDR3 loop spans 11 amino acids. V shed 3 bases and J shed 7 bases, with 9 bases lying between them. Germline V gene lookup returns CDR1 DFQATT and CDR2 SNEGSKA (reference sequence).

This clonotype was detected ten times or more. The J gene is TRBJ1-2, the V gene TRBV11-2, with 9 bases identical to TRBD1. V was clipped by 4 bases and J by 8 bases; unmatched bases: 8. The CDR3 is made up of 14 amino acids. The V gene's germline CDR1 is SGHAT and CDR2 FQNNGV. CDR3 coding DNA: TGTGCCAGCAGCTCCCTACAGGGGGCTCAGGGCTACACCTTC. Encoded protein: CASSSLQGAQGYTF.

This clonotype was detected many times. The V and J genes are TRBV6-5 and TRBJ1-2, with D perhaps matching TRBD1 (6 bases). Trimming left V 2 bases short and J 4 bases short, with 17 bases between. This CDR3 region has 16 residues. The germline CDR1 and CDR2 sequences are MNHEY and SVGAGI. The chain's CDR3 is CASSYGHHRVGYGYTF. CDR3 coding DNA: TGTGCCAGCAGTTACGGGCACCACAGGGTTGGCTATGGCTACACCTTC.

This clonotype came up many times. The V and J genes are TRBV11-2 and TRBJ2-7; a weak D match, TRBD1 (6 bases). Germline V lookup: CDR1 SGHAT, CDR2 FQNNGV. V was shortened by 1 base and J by 0 bases, with 19 bases between the two germline ends. The CDR3 totals 18 residues. The CDR3 loop is CASSLGTRDTLFSYEQYF. The CDR3 region has the DNA TGTGCCAGCAGCTTAGGGACACGGGACACCTTATTCTCCTACGAGCAGTACTTC. Based on the CDR3 plus reference TRBV11-2 and TRBJ2-7, the full variable domain is EAGVAQSPRYKIIEKRQSVAFWCNPISGHATLYWYQQILGQGPKLLIQFQNNGVVDDSQLPKDRFSAERLKGVDSTLKIQPAKLEDSAVYLCASSLGTRDTLFSYEQYFGPGTRLTVT.